A selection of T cell receptor beta chains follows, all from one sample in a study of technical replicates of blood from a few donors. Sequencing was performed with immunoSEQ multiplex PCR; in TCRdb, only in-frame clones are kept and a portion is missing. The table lists more than 75,000 clones, 93% of them singletons, with less than 0.3% in the top ten. The source material was T cells isolated from PBMCs. These receptors were taken from a human donor in good health. Both conserved end residues are part of each CDR3. A D gene is named only where the DNA matches it firmly. Clone size is not always given. Where it is, it says once, few, many or a class for expanded clones.

D gene: NA; V gene: TRBV28; J gene: TRBJ2-5; clone size: NA; CDR3 DNA: TGTGCCAGCAGTTTGTCGGGGAGTGAGACCCAGTACTTC; CDR3 protein: CASSLSGSETQYF
D gene: NA; V gene: TRBV19; J gene: TRBJ2-6; clone size: NA; CDR3 DNA: TGTGCCAGTAGTATAGGGACAGCTGGGGCCAACGTCCTGACTTTC; CDR3 protein: CASSIGTAGANVLTF
D gene: NA; V gene: TRBV10-3; J gene: TRBJ2-7; clone size: once; CDR3 DNA: TGTGCCATCGCGGGGCTAGCCGGAGGAGGAGAGCAGTACTTC; CDR3 protein: CAIAGLAGGGEQYF
D gene: NA; V gene: TRBV6-5; J gene: TRBJ2-3; clone size: NA; CDR3 DNA: TGTGCCAGCAGTTACTCGAAACAGGGCACAGATACGCAGTATTTT; CDR3 protein: CASSYSKQGTDTQYF
D gene: TRBD1; V gene: TRBV23-1; J gene: TRBJ1-5; clone size: NA; CDR3 DNA: TGCGCCAGCAGTACCCAGACAGGGGGTGATCAGCCCCAGCATTTT; CDR3 protein: CASSTQTGGDQPQHF
D gene: TRBD2; V gene: TRBV11-2; J gene: TRBJ2-3; clone size: NA; CDR3 DNA: TGTGCCAGCCGCCTGTTGGCGGGGGGGCTTTATGATACGCAGTATTTT; CDR3 protein: CASRLLAGGLYDTQYF
D gene: TRBD1; V gene: TRBV19; J gene: TRBJ2-7; clone size: NA; CDR3 DNA: TGTGCCAGTAGTGAGACAGGGAACAGCTACGAGCAGTACTTC; CDR3 protein: CASSETGNSYEQYF
D gene: NA; V gene: TRBV19; J gene: TRBJ1-2; clone size: NA; CDR3 DNA: TGTGCCAGTAGTATTGAGGTGACAGCGTTGGAAGACTATGGCTACACCTTC; CDR3 protein: CASSIEVTALEDYGYTF
D gene: NA; V gene: TRBV5-1; J gene: TRBJ1-2; clone size: NA; CDR3 DNA: TGCGCCAGCAGCTTGGCCGCCAGGAACTATGGCTACACCTTC; CDR3 protein: CASSLAARNYGYTF
D gene: NA; V gene: TRBV5-1; J gene: TRBJ1-4; clone size: NA; CDR3 DNA: TGCGCCAGCAGCTTGAGGACAGAGAATGAAAAACTGTTTTTT; CDR3 protein: CASSLRTENEKLFF
D gene: NA; V gene: TRBV11-2; J gene: TRBJ2-7; clone size: NA; CDR3 DNA: TGTGCCAGCAGCTTGGGCAGTCTACCCTACGAGCAGTACTTC; CDR3 protein: CASSLGSLPYEQYF
D gene: TRBD2; V gene: TRBV7-9; J gene: TRBJ2-1; clone size: once; CDR3 DNA: TGTGCCAGCAGCTCCCTAGCGGGGGCCGACCCCTCCTACAATGAGCAGTTCTTC; CDR3 protein: CASSSLAGADPSYNEQFF
D gene: TRBD2; V gene: TRBV4-1; J gene: TRBJ2-3; clone size: NA; CDR3 DNA: TGCGCCAGCAGCCAAGAGGGTGGGACTAGCGGGGCTTCTCGCACAGATACGCAGTATTTT; CDR3 protein: CASSQEGGTSGASRTDTQYF
D gene: NA; V gene: TRBV2; J gene: TRBJ2-5; clone size: NA; CDR3 DNA: TGTGCCAGCAGTGACGGGCGGGGCGGGGAGACCCAGTACTTC; CDR3 protein: CASSDGRGGETQYF
D gene: TRBD2; V gene: TRBV11-2; J gene: TRBJ2-1; clone size: NA; CDR3 DNA: TGTGCCAGCAGCCCACGGGGGGTAGCGGGATGGGAGCAGTTCTTC; CDR3 protein: CASSPRGVAGWEQFF
D gene: NA; V gene: TRBV29-1; J gene: TRBJ1-2; clone size: NA; CDR3 DNA: TGCAGCTTATTGACAGCTGGCTATGGCTACACCTTC; CDR3 protein: CSLLTAGYGYTF
D gene: NA; V gene: TRBV18; J gene: TRBJ1-1; clone size: NA; CDR3 DNA: TGTGCCAGCTCACCACCTACGGGGGGCGCAGAGGGGACTGAAGCTTTCTTT; CDR3 protein: CASSPPTGGAEGTEAFF
D gene: NA; V gene: TRBV9; J gene: TRBJ2-1; clone size: NA; CDR3 DNA: TGTGCCAGCAGCGCCGGAGAGGGGGAAGCAGGCGAGCAGTTCTTC; CDR3 protein: CASSAGEGEAGEQFF
D gene: TRBD1; V gene: TRBV5-4; J gene: TRBJ2-7; clone size: NA; CDR3 DNA: TGTGCCAGCAGCCCTGGGGACAGGCCTATCTACGAGCAGTACTTC; CDR3 protein: CASSPGDRPIYEQYF
D gene: NA; V gene: TRBV19; J gene: TRBJ1-6; clone size: NA; CDR3 DNA: TGTGCCAGTAGGCCCGGGACAAACTCCTCACCCCTCCACTTT; CDR3 protein: CASRPGTNSSPLHF
D gene: NA; V gene: TRBV28; J gene: TRBJ2-1; clone size: few; CDR3 DNA: TGTGCCAGCAGTTTGAGATACAATGAGCAGTTCTTC; CDR3 protein: CASSLRYNEQFF
D gene: NA; V gene: TRBV10-1; J gene: TRBJ1-5; clone size: NA; CDR3 DNA: TGCGCCAGCAGTGAAACAGGGAGTGGCAATCAGCCCCAGCATTTT; CDR3 protein: CASSETGSGNQPQHF
D gene: TRBD1; V gene: TRBV11-2; J gene: TRBJ2-2; clone size: NA; CDR3 DNA: TGTGCCAGCAGCTTTCGGGGACAGGGCGTCGGGGAGCTGTTTTTT; CDR3 protein: CASSFRGQGVGELFF
D gene: NA; V gene: TRBV2; J gene: TRBJ2-1; clone size: NA; CDR3 DNA: TGTGCCAGCAGTGAGCGGGACGGGATGGGCGATGAGCAGTTCTTC; CDR3 protein: CASSERDGMGDEQFF
D gene: TRBD1; V gene: TRBV6-1; J gene: TRBJ2-3; clone size: NA; CDR3 DNA: TGTGCCAGCCGGACAGGGAGAGATACGCAGTATTTT; CDR3 protein: CASRTGRDTQYF
D gene: TRBD2; V gene: TRBV27; J gene: TRBJ2-7; clone size: NA; CDR3 DNA: TGTGCCAGCAGTCCGACGAGCGGGGGGTTAGCCTACGAGCAGTACTTC; CDR3 protein: CASSPTSGGLAYEQYF
D gene: NA; V gene: TRBV4-1; J gene: TRBJ2-1; clone size: NA; CDR3 DNA: TGCGCCAGCAGCCAAGCCTCTGAGCAGTTCTTC; CDR3 protein: CASSQASEQFF
D gene: TRBD2; V gene: TRBV5-6; J gene: TRBJ2-1; clone size: NA; CDR3 DNA: TGTGCCAGCAGCTTTGGACGGGGGGGCGTTGGGCAGTTCTTC; CDR3 protein: CASSFGRGGVGQFF
D gene: TRBD1; V gene: TRBV7-9; J gene: TRBJ1-1; clone size: NA; CDR3 DNA: TGTGCCAGCAGCTCCTTAACAGGGGATACTGAAGCTTTCTTT; CDR3 protein: CASSSLTGDTEAFF
D gene: NA; V gene: TRBV18; J gene: TRBJ1-4; clone size: once; CDR3 DNA: TGTGCCAGCTCACTATCAAGAGGAAATGAAAAACTGTTTTTT; CDR3 protein: CASSLSRGNEKLFF
D gene: TRBD2; V gene: TRBV27; J gene: TRBJ2-3; clone size: once; CDR3 DNA: TGTGCCAGCAGTGTACTAGCGGGAGGGCCCACAGATACGCAGTATTTT; CDR3 protein: CASSVLAGGPTDTQYF
D gene: TRBD1; V gene: TRBV5-1; J gene: TRBJ2-2; clone size: NA; CDR3 DNA: TGCGCCAGCAGCATATCCGGGACAGGCACCGGGGAGCTGTTTTTT; CDR3 protein: CASSISGTGTGELFF
D gene: NA; V gene: TRBV6-5; J gene: TRBJ1-6; clone size: NA; CDR3 DNA: TGTGCCAGCAGTTTCGCGGGGGAAGATTCACCCCTCCACTTT; CDR3 protein: CASSFAGEDSPLHF
D gene: NA; V gene: TRBV19; J gene: TRBJ2-3; clone size: NA; CDR3 DNA: TGTGCCAGTAGTATACCCCAACCCCCGGCAGATACGCAGTATTTT; CDR3 protein: CASSIPQPPADTQYF
D gene: NA; V gene: TRBV7-6; J gene: TRBJ1-5; clone size: NA; CDR3 DNA: TGTGCCAGCAGCTTAGTAGGAGGGATAAATCAGCCCCAGCATTTT; CDR3 protein: CASSLVGGINQPQHF